This T cell receptor beta chain is from a study of T cell responses to AZD1222 COVID-19 vaccine. Overall study results and limits: Spike-specific TCR repertoires showed rising breadth and depth after two AZD1222 doses. Only a handful of AZD1222 recipients tested seropositive at baseline.

A remark on this clone: The antigen is not known.

Profiling relied on immunoSEQ multiplex PCR, and the TCRdb table lists in-frame clones only, not all of them. The sample holds about 150,000 clones, around 83% seen once. This specimen was peripheral blood, taken 28 days after the second AZD1222 dose. This receptor was obtained from an adult who received the AZD1222 COVID-19 vaccine.

The CDR3 coding sequence is TGTGCCAGCATGGCGGGAGGTGGGGTCACGCAGTATTTT. Translating it yields CASMAGGGVTQYF. The chain couples TRBV11-2 to TRBJ2-3; 8 nucleotides line up with TRBD2. The ends lost 7 bases at V and 9 bases at J; junction bases unmatched: 9. The CDR3 spans 13 residues. CDR1 and CDR2 from the germline V gene are SGHAT and FQNNGV.